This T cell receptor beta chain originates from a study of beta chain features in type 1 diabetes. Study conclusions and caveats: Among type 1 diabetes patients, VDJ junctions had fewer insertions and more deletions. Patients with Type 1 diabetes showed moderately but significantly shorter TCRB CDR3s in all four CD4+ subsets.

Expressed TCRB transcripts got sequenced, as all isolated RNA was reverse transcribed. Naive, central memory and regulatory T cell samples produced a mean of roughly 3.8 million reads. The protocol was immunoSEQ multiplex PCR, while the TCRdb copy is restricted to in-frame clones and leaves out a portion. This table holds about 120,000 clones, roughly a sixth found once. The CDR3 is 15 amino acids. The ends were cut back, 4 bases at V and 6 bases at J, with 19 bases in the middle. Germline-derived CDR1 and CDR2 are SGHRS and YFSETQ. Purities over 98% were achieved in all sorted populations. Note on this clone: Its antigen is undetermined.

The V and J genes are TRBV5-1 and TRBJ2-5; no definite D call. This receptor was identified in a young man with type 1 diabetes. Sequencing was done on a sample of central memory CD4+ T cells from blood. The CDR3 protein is CASSTDGSPKKTQYF. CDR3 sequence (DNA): TGCGCCAGCAGCACGGACGGATCACCGAAGAAGACCCAGTACTTC.